This section outlines one TCR beta chain sequence together with its context. This clone was observed a single time. The antigen it recognizes is unknown. Base quality data are lacking; no much larger clone is found one base away. This sample was taken from a study of Tregs in tolerant kidney transplant recipients (dated by TCRdb to between 2018 and 2021). The study in broad terms: The study used TCRbeta sequencing to identify donor-specific regulatory T cells before combined kidney and bone marrow transplantation, then tracked those cells after transplant.

Transplants used related donors with nonmyeloablative bone marrow transplantation; mixed chimerism was transient in the human trials. Unstimulated Tregs (CD4+CD25+CD127-), CD4+ non-Tregs (CD4+CD25-), CD4 and CD8 cells were FACS-sorted from thawed PBMCs. The patients were a few recipients of combined kidney and bone marrow transplants from the ITN036ST trial, and samples were available only for these trial subjects. Healthy control blood was processed by Ficoll density gradient to PBMCs and cryopreserved; patient PBMCs were collected before and after transplant. For TCRbeta CDR3 sequencing, genomic DNA was extracted from sorted cells using the QIAGEN DNeasy Blood and Tissue Kit. High-throughput TCRbeta CDR3 sequencing, which included PCR amplification with bias correction and internal controls, was done commercially through immunoSEQ. Concerning the study's data processing: Unique productive TCRbeta sequences were defined by CDR3 nucleotide sequence where primers matched, and otherwise by CDR3 amino acid sequence together with Vbeta and Jbeta genes. Sorting error was corrected by removing sequences shared between sorted populations at a frequency ratio of 2:1 or less, and the remaining shared sequences were assigned to the higher population. A sequence counted as donor-reactive if, in CFSE-low cells, the sequence had a frequency of at least 0.01% and was expanded at least 5-fold compared with unstimulated cells. Repertoire divergence was quantified by Jensen-Shannon divergence calculated from the top 100 TCRbeta sequences ranked by frequency. When a sample had multiple sequencing runs, each run was corrected for sorting error separately and the runs were then pooled. TCRdb took over this immuneACCESS table, retaining in-frame rearrangements with V and J assigned. Such tables are incomplete; in checked studies, under half of the missing clones stem from an unresolved V gene, and the remainder is unexplained. V and J calls plus clone size are reproduced from that table; the DNA served to infer D and trimming. Counted in this sample were some 56,000 clones; about 91% of them appeared once. Of the sample, around 15% is held by the ten largest clones.

What the study reported, not specific to this receptor: PCR primers changed over time for some patients, so nucleotide-level comparison across those patients' samples was not possible. Biological reproducibility was not directly addressed, though technical replication error appeared minimal. In tolerant patients, the expansion of donor-specific Tregs was greater than global Treg expansion, suggesting that the expansion was antigen-driven rather than nonspecific. The most biologically relevant and donor-specific TCRbeta repertoire appeared to be identified by expanding Tregs with activated donor B cells. The study was constrained by small patient numbers, and validation of the findings is required in larger populations and under other immunosuppression protocols.

Sequenced material: CD8+ T cells from blood (PBMCs), taken 24 months after the transplant. This clonotype originated in a human patient who received a combined kidney and bone marrow transplant. After a transplant, some T cells may be of graft donor origin.

The CDR3 region: CASSPNGWSQGVTEAFF. The DNA sequence is given as TGTGCCAGCAGCCCCAATGGATGGAGCCAAGGGGTGACTGAAGCTTTCTTT. In this chain, TRBV4-2 is recombined with TRBJ1-1; the D region possibly corresponds to TRBD1 (5 bases align). The germline V gene encodes CDR1 LGHNA and CDR2 YNFKEQ. V was cut back by 4 bases and J by 5 bases, leaving a gap of 23 bases between them. The CDR3 contains 17 residues, cysteine and phenylalanine counted. This entry keeps only the CDR3 DNA: 51 bases, framed from base 1.